The sequence of this T cell receptor beta chain was determined in a study of blood T cell repertoires in COVID-19. The assay was immunoSEQ multiplex PCR, and TCRdb's table has in-frame clones only and misses some. The sample yields fewer than 9,500 clones, about 86% seen once. The CDR3 covers 17 residues. The V and J genes are TRBV12-1 and TRBJ2-2; the D call TRBD2 from the table was never checked on the DNA. TRBV12-1 is given as a pseudogene. This TCR was sampled from a woman between 50 and 59 years old with active or convalescent COVID-19. The sample taken for sequencing was peripheral blood. CDR3 DNA: TGTGCCAGCAGCTCCGGGACTAGCGGGAGGGACACCGGGGAGCTGTTTTTT. Translation: CASSSGTSGRDTGELFF.